Listed here is a single T cell receptor beta chain. Its antigen is currently unknown. CDR3 length: 15 amino acids. The germline CDR1 and CDR2 sequences are MNHEY and SVGAGI. V lost 2 bases, J lost 3 bases, and 14 bases lay in between. The data were obtained in a study of chemoradiotherapy in HPV16-positive cancers. Some clones are missing from TCRdb's copy, which holds only in-frame ones; the method was immunoSEQ multiplex PCR. The sample lists 25,000 to 35,000 clones, about 86% occurring once. Study results and limitations: Better recurrence-free survival went with HPV-responsive T-cell expansion in HPV16-positive patients. During treatment, candidate HPV-specific clones and E7-related motifs expanded in tumor. Only a couple of HPV16-positive patients supplied the functional HPV-specificity definition.

Over chemoradiotherapy, repertoires were sampled more than once. The chain uses TRBV6-5 and TRBJ2-7; D is ambiguous. Sequencing was performed on blood, taken from a patient who underwent chemoradiotherapy. This receptor was taken from a human donor with HPV-associated anogenital cancer. The CDR3 nucleotides are TGTGCCAGCAGTTACACCGACGATTCGGGCTACGAGCAGTACTTC. Encoded protein: CASSYTDDSGYEQYF.